This entry lists 6 T cell receptor beta chains sequenced from one sample in a study of OX40 agonist ivuxolimab in advanced cancers. This table comes from immunoSEQ multiplex PCR, and its TCRdb copy is limited to in-frame clones, with some not included. The sample has 55,000 to 75,000 clones; 70% to 90% are singletons. The input for sequencing was CD4+ or CD8+ T cells sorted from blood, taken in a trial of the OX40 agonist ivuxolimab. These receptors were taken from an adult with an advanced solid tumor such as melanoma, head and neck, liver or kidney cancer.

This clone was seen only a few times. The CDR3: CSAPSGGQAFF. The DNA of the CDR3 is TGCAGTGCTCCTTCGGGGGGGCAAGCTTTCTTT. The chain joins TRBV20-1 to TRBJ1-1; D is possibly TRBD1 (6 bases). Trimming removed 5 bases from V and 9 bases from J, with 13 bases in between. This CDR3 is 11 amino acids long. The V gene's germline CDR1 is DFQATT and CDR2 SNEGSKA (reference sequence).

The rearrangement joins TRBV5-1 to TRBJ1-1; D is undetermined. This CDR3 has 14 residues. Germline CDR1 reads SGHRS; CDR2 reads YFSETQ. V lost 0 bases, J lost 2 bases, and 8 bases lay in between. CDR3 loop: CASSLGAGNTEAFF. CDR3 coding DNA: TGCGCCAGCAGCTTGGGGGCAGGAAACACTGAAGCTTTCTTT.

The chain has TRBV5-1 and TRBJ2-6; TRBD1 aligns across 7 bases. The CDR3 totals 15 residues. The germline V gene encodes CDR1 SGHRS and CDR2 YFSETQ. Trimming at V came to 0 bases and at J to 9 bases, leaving 6 bases not matched to a gene. CDR3 in amino acids: CASSLEAGTVNVLTF. In DNA form, the CDR3 reads TGCGCCAGCAGCTTGGAAGCCGGGACAGTCAACGTCCTGACTTTC.

The V call is TRBV18, the J call TRBJ2-2; D is undetermined. CDR1 KGHSH and CDR2 LQKENI come from the germline V gene. The V end lost 1 base, the J end lost 1 base, and 4 bases lay between the germline ends. CDR3 length: 14 amino acids. CDR3 residues: CASSPQRNTGELFF. Here the CDR3 DNA reads TGTGCCAGCTCACCACAAAGGAACACCGGGGAGCTGTTTTTT.

The chain recombines TRBV6-1 with TRBJ1-1; tentative D call: TRBD1 (5 bases). The CDR3 runs 11 residues. The ends were cut back, 9 bases at V and 3 bases at J, with 8 bases in the middle. Germline CDR1 MNHNS, CDR2 SASEGT. CDR3 DNA sequence: TGTGCCAGTAAAGGGGACACTGAAGCTTTCTTT. It codes for CASKGDTEAFF.

V and J are TRBV7-9 and TRBJ1-2; perhaps TRBD1 as D (6 bases). Trimming took 3 bases from V and 2 from J, leaving 16 bases between them. Germline V CDR1 and CDR2: SEHNR, FQNEAQ (reference sequence). This CDR3 has 16 amino acids. The CDR3 region is CASSFPGGALNYGYTF. The DNA of the CDR3 is TGTGCCAGCAGCTTCCCCGGGGGGGCGCTAAACTATGGCTACACCTTC.